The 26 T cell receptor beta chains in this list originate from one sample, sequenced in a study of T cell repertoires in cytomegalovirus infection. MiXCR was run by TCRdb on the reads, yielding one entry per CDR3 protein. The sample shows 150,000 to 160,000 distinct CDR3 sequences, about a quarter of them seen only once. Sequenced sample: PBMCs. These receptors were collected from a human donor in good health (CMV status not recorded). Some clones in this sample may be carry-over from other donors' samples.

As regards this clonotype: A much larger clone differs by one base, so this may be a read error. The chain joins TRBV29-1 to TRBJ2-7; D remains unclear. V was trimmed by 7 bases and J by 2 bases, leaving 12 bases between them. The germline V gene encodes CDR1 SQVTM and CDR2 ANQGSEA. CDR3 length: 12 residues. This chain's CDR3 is CSATASAYEQYF. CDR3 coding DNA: TGCAGCGCTACCGCGAGCGCCTACGAGCAGTACTTC.

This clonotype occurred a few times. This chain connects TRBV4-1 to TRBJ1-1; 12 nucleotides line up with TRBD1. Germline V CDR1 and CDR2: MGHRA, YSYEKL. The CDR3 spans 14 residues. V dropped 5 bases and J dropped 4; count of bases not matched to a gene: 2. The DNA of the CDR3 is TGCGCCAGCAGCACGGGACAGGGGGCCACTGAAGCTTTCTTT. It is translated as CASSTGQGATEAFF.

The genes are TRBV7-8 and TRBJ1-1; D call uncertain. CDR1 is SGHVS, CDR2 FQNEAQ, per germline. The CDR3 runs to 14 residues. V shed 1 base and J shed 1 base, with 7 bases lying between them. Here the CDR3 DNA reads TGTGCCAGCAGCTTAGGGGGTAAGAACACTGAAGCTTTCTTT. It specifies CASSLGGKNTEAFF.

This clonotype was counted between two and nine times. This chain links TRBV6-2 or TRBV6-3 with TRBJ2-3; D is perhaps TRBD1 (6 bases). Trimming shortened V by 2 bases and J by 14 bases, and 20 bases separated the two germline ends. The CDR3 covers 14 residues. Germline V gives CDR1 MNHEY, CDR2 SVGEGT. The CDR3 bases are TGTGCCAGCAGTTACGGGACAACCAGCGGTCTGGGGTATTTT. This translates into CASSYGTTSGLGYF.

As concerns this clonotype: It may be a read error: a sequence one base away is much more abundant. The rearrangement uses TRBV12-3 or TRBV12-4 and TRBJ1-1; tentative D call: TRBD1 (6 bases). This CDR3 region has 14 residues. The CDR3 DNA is TGTGCCAGCAGTTCCACAATCAGGGACACTGATGCTTTCTTT. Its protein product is CASSSTIRDTDAFF.

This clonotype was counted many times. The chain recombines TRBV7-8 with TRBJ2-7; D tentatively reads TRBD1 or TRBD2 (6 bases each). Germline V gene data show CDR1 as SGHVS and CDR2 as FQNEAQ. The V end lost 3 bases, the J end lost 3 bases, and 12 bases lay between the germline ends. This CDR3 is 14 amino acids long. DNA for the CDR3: TGTGCCAGCAGCTTCATAGCGGACAGCTACGAGCAGTACTTC. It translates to CASSFIADSYEQYF. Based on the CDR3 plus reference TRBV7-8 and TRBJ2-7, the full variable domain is GAGVSQSPRYKVAKRGQDVALRCDPISGHVSLFWYQQALGQGPEFLTYFQNEAQLDKSGLPSDRFFAERPEGSVSTLKIQRTQQEDSAVYLCASSFIADSYEQYFGPGTRLTVT.

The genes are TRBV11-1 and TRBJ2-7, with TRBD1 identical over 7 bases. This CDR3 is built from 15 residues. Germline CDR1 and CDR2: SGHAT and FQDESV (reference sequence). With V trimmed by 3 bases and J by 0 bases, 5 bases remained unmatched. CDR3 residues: CASSFRRDSSYEQYF. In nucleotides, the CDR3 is TGTGCCAGCAGCTTTCGACGGGACAGCTCCTACGAGCAGTACTTC.

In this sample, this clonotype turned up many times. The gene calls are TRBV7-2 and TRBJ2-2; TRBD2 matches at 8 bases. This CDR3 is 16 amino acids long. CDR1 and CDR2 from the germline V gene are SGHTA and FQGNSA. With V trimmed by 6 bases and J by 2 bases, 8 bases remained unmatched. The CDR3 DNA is TGTGCCAGCAGGCGAGCGGGGGTTAGTAACACCGGGGAGCTGTTTTTT. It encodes CASRRAGVSNTGELFF.

CDR3 nucleotides: TGTGCCAGCAGCCAAGGGGGAGGACTAAACTACAATGAGCAGTTCTTC. Protein: CASSQGGGLNYNEQFF. The chain has TRBV3-1 and TRBJ2-1; a possible D gene is TRBD2 (6 bases). The germline V gene encodes CDR1 LGHDT and CDR2 YNNKEL (reference sequence). This CDR3 has 16 residues. V shed 1 base and J shed 3 bases, with 13 bases lying between them.

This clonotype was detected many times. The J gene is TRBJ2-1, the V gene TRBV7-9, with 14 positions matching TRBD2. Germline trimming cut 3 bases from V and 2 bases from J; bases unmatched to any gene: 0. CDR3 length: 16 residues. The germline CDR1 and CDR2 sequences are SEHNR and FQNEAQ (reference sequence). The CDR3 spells CASSLGLAGAYNEQFF. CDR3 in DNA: TGTGCCAGCAGCTTGGGACTAGCGGGAGCCTACAATGAGCAGTTCTTC.

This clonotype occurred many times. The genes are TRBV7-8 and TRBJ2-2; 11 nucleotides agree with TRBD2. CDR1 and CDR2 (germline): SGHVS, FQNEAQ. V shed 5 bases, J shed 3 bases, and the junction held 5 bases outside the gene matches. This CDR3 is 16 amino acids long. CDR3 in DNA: TGTGCCAGCAGCCTCCCGGGACTAGCGGACACCGGGGAGCTGTTTTTT. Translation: CASSLPGLADTGELFF.

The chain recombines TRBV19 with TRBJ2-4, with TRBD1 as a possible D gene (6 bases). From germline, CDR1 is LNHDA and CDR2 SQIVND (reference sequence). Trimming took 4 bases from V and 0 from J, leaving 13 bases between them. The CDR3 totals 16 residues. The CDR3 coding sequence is TGTGCCAGTAGTACCTGGGGGCTTGGAGCCAAAAACATTCAGTACTTC. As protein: CASSTWGLGAKNIQYF.

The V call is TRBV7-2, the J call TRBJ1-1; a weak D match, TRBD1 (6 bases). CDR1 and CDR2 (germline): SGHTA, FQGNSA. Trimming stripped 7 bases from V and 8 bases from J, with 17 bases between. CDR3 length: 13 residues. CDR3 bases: TGTGCCAGCAAGGATTGGGGGGCCTCCGAAGCTTTCTTT. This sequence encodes CASKDWGASEAFF.

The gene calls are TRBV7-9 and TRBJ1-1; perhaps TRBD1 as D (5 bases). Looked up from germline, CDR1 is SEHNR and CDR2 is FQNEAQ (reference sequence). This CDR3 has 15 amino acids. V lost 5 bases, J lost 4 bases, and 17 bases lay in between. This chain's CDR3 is CASSGGRGGFTEAFF. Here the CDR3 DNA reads TGTGCCAGCAGCGGAGGAAGGGGAGGGTTCACTGAAGCTTTCTTT.

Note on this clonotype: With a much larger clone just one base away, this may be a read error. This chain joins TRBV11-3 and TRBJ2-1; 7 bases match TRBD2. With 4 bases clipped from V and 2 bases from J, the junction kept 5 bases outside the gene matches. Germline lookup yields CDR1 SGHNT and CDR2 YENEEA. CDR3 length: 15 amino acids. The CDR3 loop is CASSSGGGTYNEQFF. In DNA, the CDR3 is TGTGCCAGCAGCTCGGGGGGAGGCACCTACAATGAGCAGTTCTTC.

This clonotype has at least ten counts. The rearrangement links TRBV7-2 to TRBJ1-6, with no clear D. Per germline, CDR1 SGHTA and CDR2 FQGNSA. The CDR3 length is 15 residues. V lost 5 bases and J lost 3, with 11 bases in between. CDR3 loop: CASSLDSRYNSPLHF. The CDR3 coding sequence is TGTGCCAGCAGCCTGGATAGCCGCTATAATTCACCCCTCCACTTT.

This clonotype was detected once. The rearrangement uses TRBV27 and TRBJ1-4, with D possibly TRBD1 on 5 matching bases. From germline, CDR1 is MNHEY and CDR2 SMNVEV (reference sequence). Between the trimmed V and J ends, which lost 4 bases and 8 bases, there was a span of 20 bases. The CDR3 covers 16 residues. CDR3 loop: CASSSLTAGLDEKLFF. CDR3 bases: TGTGCCAGCAGTTCCCTTACCGCAGGGTTGGACGAAAAACTGTTTTTT.

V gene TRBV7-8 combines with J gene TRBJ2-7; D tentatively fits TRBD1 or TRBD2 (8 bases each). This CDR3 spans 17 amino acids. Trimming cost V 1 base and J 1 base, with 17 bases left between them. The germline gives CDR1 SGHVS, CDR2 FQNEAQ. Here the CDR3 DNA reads TGTGCCAGCAGCTTAGACGGGGGGGGGACAGGATCCTACGAGCAGTACTTC. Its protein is CASSLDGGGTGSYEQYF.

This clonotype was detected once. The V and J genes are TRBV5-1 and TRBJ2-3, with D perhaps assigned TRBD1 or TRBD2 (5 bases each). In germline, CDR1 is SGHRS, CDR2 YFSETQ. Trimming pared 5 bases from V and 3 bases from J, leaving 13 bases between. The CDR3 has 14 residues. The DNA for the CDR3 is TGCGCCAGCAGTTCACAGTGGGGGACAGATACGCAGTATTTT. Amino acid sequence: CASSSQWGTDTQYF.

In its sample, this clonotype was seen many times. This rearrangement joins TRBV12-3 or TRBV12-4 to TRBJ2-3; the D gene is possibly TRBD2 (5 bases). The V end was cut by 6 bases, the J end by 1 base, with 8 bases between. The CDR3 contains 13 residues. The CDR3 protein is CASRLAGTDTQYF. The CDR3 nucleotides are TGTGCCAGCAGGCTAGCTGGCACAGATACGCAGTATTTT.

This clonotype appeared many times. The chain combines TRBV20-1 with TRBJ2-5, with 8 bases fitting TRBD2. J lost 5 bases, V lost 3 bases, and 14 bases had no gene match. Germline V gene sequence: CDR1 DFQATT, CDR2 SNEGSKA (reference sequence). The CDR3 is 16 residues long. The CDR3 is CSARGVAGSRRETQYF. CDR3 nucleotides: TGCAGTGCTAGGGGAGTAGCGGGGTCCCGTCGGGAGACCCAGTACTTC.

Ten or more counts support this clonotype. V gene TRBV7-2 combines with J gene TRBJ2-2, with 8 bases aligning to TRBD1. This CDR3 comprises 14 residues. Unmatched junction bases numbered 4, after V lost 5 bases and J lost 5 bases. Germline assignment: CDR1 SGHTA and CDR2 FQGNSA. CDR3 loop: CASSQRQGTGELFF. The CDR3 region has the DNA TGTGCCAGCAGCCAGAGACAGGGGACCGGGGAGCTGTTTTTT.

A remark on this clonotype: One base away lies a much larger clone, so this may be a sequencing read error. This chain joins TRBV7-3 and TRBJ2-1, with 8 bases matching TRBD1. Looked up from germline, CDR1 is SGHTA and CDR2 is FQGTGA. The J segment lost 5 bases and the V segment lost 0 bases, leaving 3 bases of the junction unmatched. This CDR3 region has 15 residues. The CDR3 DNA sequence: TGTGCCAGCAGCTTAACCAAGACAGGGGACAATGAGCAGTTCTTC. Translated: CASSLTKTGDNEQFF. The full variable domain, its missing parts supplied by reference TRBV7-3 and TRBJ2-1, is GAGVSQTPSNKVTEKGKYVELRCDPISGHTALYWYRQSLGQGPEFLIYFQGTGAADDSGLPNDRFFAVRPEGSVSTLKIQRTERGDSAVYLCASSLTKTGDNEQFFGPGTRLTVL.

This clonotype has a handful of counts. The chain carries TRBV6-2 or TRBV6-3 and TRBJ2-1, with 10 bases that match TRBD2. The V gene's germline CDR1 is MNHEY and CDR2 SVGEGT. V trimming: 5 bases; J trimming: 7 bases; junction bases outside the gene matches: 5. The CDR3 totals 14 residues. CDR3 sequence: CASSPGTSVNEQFF. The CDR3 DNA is TGTGCCAGCAGTCCCGGGACTAGCGTGAATGAGCAGTTCTTC.

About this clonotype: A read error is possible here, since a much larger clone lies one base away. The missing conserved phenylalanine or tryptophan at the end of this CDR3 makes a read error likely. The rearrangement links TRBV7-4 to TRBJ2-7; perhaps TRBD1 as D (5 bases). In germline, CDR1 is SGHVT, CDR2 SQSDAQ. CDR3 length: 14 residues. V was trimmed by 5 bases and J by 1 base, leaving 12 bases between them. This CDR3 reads CASSVLQGSYEQYL. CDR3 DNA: TGTGCCAGCAGCGTACTTCAGGGATCCTACGAGCAGTACTTA.

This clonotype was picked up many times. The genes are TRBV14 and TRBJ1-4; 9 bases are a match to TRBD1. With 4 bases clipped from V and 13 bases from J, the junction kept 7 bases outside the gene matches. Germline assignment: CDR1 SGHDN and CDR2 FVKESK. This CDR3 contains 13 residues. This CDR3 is CASSPGTGLTLFF. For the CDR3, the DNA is TGTGCCAGCAGCCCCGGGACAGGGTTGACACTGTTTTTT. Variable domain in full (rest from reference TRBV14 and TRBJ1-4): EAGVTQFPSHSVIEKGQTVTLRCDPISGHDNLYWYRRVMGKEIKFLLHFVKESKQDESGMPNNRFLAERTGGTYSTLKVQPAELEDSGVYFCASSPGTGLTLFFGSGTQLSVL.